The present T cell receptor (beta chain) was sequenced within a study of patients with pleural tuberculosis (dated by TCRdb to the mid-2010s). The sequencer listed for this sample is Illumina Genome Analyzer IIx. Using fastp at Q25 and MiXCR, TCRdb reprocessed the public reads and kept productive beta chains. Rows with one shared CDR3 protein collapse into an entry with the most common genes and DNA. Here the sample has 29,000 or so distinct CDR3 sequences; 15% to 20% occur a single time. The ten largest clones take up 3.5% of the sample. As regards this clonotype: Its antigen has not been determined. Base quality data are lacking; no much larger clone is found one base away.

V and J are truncated by 5 bases and 0 bases respectively, leaving an intervening sequence of 17 bases. According to the germline V gene, CDR1 reads SGHTA and CDR2 reads FQGNSA. From cysteine to phenylalanine, the CDR3 is 17 amino acids long. Solely the CDR3 DNA is kept, with 51 bases framed from the first base. The sequenced sample consisted of peripheral blood. The receptor chain draws on TRBV7-2 and TRBJ1-5, and the D gene may be TRBD1, 6 bases matching. The clonotype originates from a human donor with pleural tuberculosis. The CDR3 protein: CASSSERDTYSNQPQHF. Here is the DNA: TGTGCCAGCAGCAGTGAACGGGACACCTATAGCAATCAGCCCCAGCATTTT. The entire variable domain, with the stretches around the CDR3 drawn from the reference TRBV7-2 and TRBJ1-5 proteins, is GAGVSQSPSNKVTEKGKDVELRCDPISGHTALYWYRQSLGQGLEFLIYFQGNSAPDKSGLPSDRFSAERTGGSVSTLTIQRTQQEDSAVYLCASSSERDTYSNQPQHFGDGTRLSIL.